These 31 T cell receptor beta chains were all obtained from the same sample, sequenced in a study of graft-versus-host responses after intestinal transplantation. Some clones are missing from TCRdb's copy, which holds only in-frame ones; the method was immunoSEQ multiplex PCR. The data show 75,000 to 100,000 clones, with about 93% seen just once and roughly 15% held by the top ten. The material was PBMCs, obtained 450 to 460 days after intestinal transplant. The receptors stem from a human patient who received an intestinal transplant, so some T cells may come from the graft donor.

This rearrangement joins TRBV5-1 to TRBJ1-2; D unclear. Germline assignment: CDR1 SGHRS and CDR2 YFSETQ. Trimming took 4 bases from V and 8 from J, leaving 12 bases between them. The CDR3 runs 12 residues. CDR3 sequence (DNA): TGCGCCAGCAGCCCCGACCGGGGAGGCTACACCTTC. Its translation: CASSPDRGGYTF.

The rearrangement joins TRBV4-2 to TRBJ1-1, with D possibly being TRBD1 (5 bases). Germline-derived CDR1 and CDR2 are LGHNA and YNFKEQ. The CDR3 contains 14 residues. The germline V and J ends were trimmed by 0 bases and 4 bases, with 9 bases remaining between them. The chain's CDR3 is CASSQDIGGTEAFF. In DNA form, the CDR3 reads TGTGCCAGCAGCCAAGATATCGGGGGCACTGAAGCTTTCTTT.

This clone was detected once. The chain couples TRBV11-2 to TRBJ2-1, with 7 bases lining up with TRBD1. The germline V gene has CDR1 SGHAT and CDR2 FQNNGV. V lost 5 bases and J lost 4; bases outside the gene matches: 8. This CDR3 spans 15 amino acids. The CDR3 nucleotides are TGTGCCAGCAGCCGAGAGGGGGCCCCTTACAATGAGCAGTTCTTC. It is translated as CASSREGAPYNEQFF. The whole variable domain, filled in from reference TRBV11-2 and TRBJ2-1, reads EAGVAQSPRYKIIEKRQSVAFWCNPISGHATLYWYQQILGQGPKLLIQFQNNGVVDDSQLPKDRFSAERLKGVDSTLKIQPAKLEDSAVYLCASSREGAPYNEQFFGPGTRLTVL.

The table lists this clone with a count of one. The rearrangement links TRBV10-1 to TRBJ2-3; D possibly corresponds to TRBD1 (6 bases). CDR3 length: 15 residues. Germline V lookup: CDR1 WNHNN, CDR2 SYGVQD (reference sequence). Trimming left V 3 bases short and J 0 bases short, with 10 bases between. In DNA form, the CDR3 reads TGCGCCAGCAGTGACAGGGGATACAGCACAGATACGCAGTATTTT. It codes for CASSDRGYSTDTQYF.

The chain is built from TRBV6-5 and TRBJ2-7, with D possibly matching TRBD1 (6 bases). Trimming removed 6 bases from V and 2 bases from J, with 14 bases in between. Germline V CDR1 and CDR2: MNHEY, SVGAGI. The CDR3 loop spans 14 amino acids. The CDR3 coding sequence is TGTGCCAGCAGGCCCCGACAGGTTGCCTACGAGCAGTACTTC. Its protein is CASRPRQVAYEQYF.

This clone was seen just once. This rearrangement joins TRBV7-8 to TRBJ2-3; D is possibly TRBD1 (6 bases). The CDR3 extends over 14 amino acids. V lost 4 bases, J lost 1 base, and 9 bases lay in between. The germline CDR1 and CDR2 sequences are SGHVS and FQNEAQ. The CDR3 spells CASSSRTGTDTQYF. In DNA, the CDR3 is TGTGCCAGCAGCTCTCGGACAGGCACAGATACGCAGTATTTT.

The CDR3 loop is CASSPGQVGNYGYTF. Here the CDR3 DNA reads TGTGCCAGCAGCCCCGGACAGGTGGGAAACTATGGCTACACCTTC. This chain joins TRBV6-1 and TRBJ1-2, with 7 bases identical to TRBD1. The CDR3 consists of 15 residues. From germline, CDR1 is MNHNS and CDR2 SASEGT. V shed 6 bases, J shed 2 bases, and the junction held 9 bases outside the gene matches.

The chain couples TRBV5-6 to TRBJ1-2; D call uncertain. V was trimmed by 1 base and J by 8 bases, leaving 9 bases between them. This CDR3 comprises 12 residues. The germline V gene encodes CDR1 SGHDT and CDR2 YYEEEE. CDR3 sequence (DNA): TGTGCCAGCAGCTTGTTTGGAGGCGGCTACACCTTC. The encoded protein is CASSLFGGGYTF.

The chain uses TRBV7-9 and TRBJ1-1; D is ambiguous. The CDR3 is 14 residues long. The V and J ends lost 6 bases and 4 bases respectively, with 15 bases between them. Germline CDR1 and CDR2: SEHNR and FQNEAQ (reference sequence). CDR3 nucleotides: TGTGCCAGCAGTCCCTCTATCCCGGGCACTGAAGCTTTCTTT. It translates to CASSPSIPGTEAFF.

The chain couples TRBV5-1 to TRBJ1-1, with no clear D. The CDR3 loop spans 15 amino acids. The germline V and J ends were trimmed by 4 bases and 0 bases, with 13 bases remaining between them. Germline CDR1 and CDR2: SGHRS and YFSETQ. The CDR3 here is CASSQSGRLNTEAFF. The CDR3 nucleotides are TGCGCCAGCAGCCAATCGGGCCGCCTGAACACTGAAGCTTTCTTT.

The rearrangement joins TRBV10-3 to TRBJ2-7; TRBD1 is a possible D gene (5 bases). The V gene lost 7 bases and the J gene lost 0 bases, with 16 bases spanning the gap. CDR1 is ENHRY and CDR2 is SYGVKD in the germline V gene. This CDR3 contains 15 residues. The CDR3 loop is CAIKKAPTDSYEQYF. The CDR3, as DNA: TGTGCCATCAAGAAGGCCCCGACAGACTCCTACGAGCAGTACTTC.

V gene TRBV6-6 combines with J gene TRBJ1-1; no reliable D call. Between the trimmed V and J ends, which lost 0 bases and 1 base, there was a span of 3 bases. The CDR3 has 13 residues. In germline, CDR1 is MNHNY, CDR2 SVGAGI (reference sequence). The chain's CDR3 is CASSYSRNTEAFF. In DNA form, the CDR3 reads TGTGCCAGCAGTTACTCGCGGAACACTGAAGCTTTCTTT.

The chain employs TRBV10-3 and TRBJ1-2; 9 bases are shared with TRBD1. This CDR3 spans 14 amino acids. J was trimmed by 5 bases and V by 7 bases; bases with no gene match: 8. The germline CDR1 and CDR2 sequences are ENHRY and SYGVKD. The CDR3 DNA reads TGTGCCATCACCGACACAGGGGGCGTTTATGGCTACACCTTC. Its translation is CAITDTGGVYGYTF.

The genes are TRBV6-1 and TRBJ2-3; 8 positions match TRBD2. In germline, CDR1 is MNHNS, CDR2 SASEGT. The trim removed 11 bases at V and 3 bases at J, leaving 10 bases unmatched. This CDR3 is 14 amino acids long. CDR3 coding DNA: TGTGCCTGTACCTTAGCGGGGACAACAGATACGCAGTATTTT. This translates into CACTLAGTTDTQYF.

The V gene is TRBV29-1, the J gene TRBJ2-3; D uncertain. Germline loops: CDR1 SQVTM, CDR2 ANQGSEA. CDR3 size: 14 residues. Trimming left V 7 bases short and J 0 bases short, with 14 bases between. The chain's CDR3 is CSAAHETSTDTQYF. The CDR3 DNA reads TGCAGCGCCGCTCACGAAACTAGCACAGATACGCAGTATTTT.

The V gene is TRBV9, the J gene TRBJ2-1, with 8 bases that match TRBD2. There are 15 residues in the CDR3. Per the germline V gene, CDR1 is SGDLS and CDR2 is YYNGEE. J was trimmed by 4 bases and V by 0 bases; bases with no gene match: 3. CDR3 bases: TGTGCCAGCAGCGTAGACGCGGGGGGATACAATGAGCAGTTCTTC. Residues: CASSVDAGGYNEQFF.

The chain couples TRBV5-8 to TRBJ1-2; possible D gene TRBD1, 5 bases. Germline V gene data show CDR1 as SGHTS and CDR2 as YDEGEE. There are 16 residues in the CDR3. V was trimmed by 6 bases and J by 2 bases, leaving 20 bases between them. As DNA, the CDR3 is TGTGCCAGCACCCCCCGGTGGCAGGGAACGAACTATGGCTACACCTTC. Translation: CASTPRWQGTNYGYTF.

This clone appeared once. Distinct nucleotide sequences in the sample also encode this CDR3. V gene TRBV6-5 combines with J gene TRBJ2-2; D not certain. Trimming pared 5 bases from V and 4 bases from J, leaving 11 bases between. The CDR3 has 14 amino acids. Germline CDR1 MNHEY, CDR2 SVGAGI. CDR3 sequence: CASSRARLTGELFF. The CDR3 DNA follows: TGTGCCAGCAGTAGGGCTCGTCTCACCGGGGAGCTGTTTTTT.

The rearrangement joins TRBV18 to TRBJ1-1; D possibly corresponds to TRBD1 (5 bases). This CDR3 spans 16 amino acids. V lost 3 bases and J 5 bases, leaving 19 bases between the germline ends. Germline CDR1 and CDR2: KGHSH and LQKENI. The CDR3 region is CASSPNSGGRGTEAFF. The CDR3 nucleotides read TGTGCCAGCTCACCCAACTCTGGGGGACGGGGAACTGAAGCTTTCTTT.

The V call is TRBV5-1, the J call TRBJ1-1; TRBD1 matches 7 bases. This CDR3 has 14 amino acids. Germline CDR1 SGHRS, CDR2 YFSETQ. The J segment lost 4 bases and the V segment lost 9 bases, leaving 12 bases of the junction unmatched. CDR3 DNA: TGCGCCACCAAAACGAGACAGGGAAGCACTGAAGCTTTCTTT. Its protein product is CATKTRQGSTEAFF. The complete variable domain, with remaining parts taken from reference TRBV5-1 and TRBJ1-1, reads KAGVTQTPRYLIKTRGQQVTLSCSPISGHRSVSWYQQTPGQGLQFLFEYFSETQRNKGNFPGRFSGRQFSNSRSEMNVSTLELGDSALYLCATKTRQGSTEAFFGQGTRLTVV.

This clone was recorded only once. The V call is TRBV6-6, the J call TRBJ1-5, with 7 bases that match TRBD1. The CDR3 runs to 15 residues. Trimming removed 6 bases from V and 2 bases from J; junction bases left unmatched: 7. Germline V gene sequence: CDR1 MNHNY, CDR2 SVGAGI (reference sequence). CDR3 in amino acids: CASRGPTGGNQPQHF. The DNA of the CDR3 is TGTGCCAGCAGGGGACCTACAGGGGGCAATCAGCCCCAGCATTTT.

The chain couples TRBV5-6 to TRBJ2-3; D perhaps matches TRBD2 (6 bases). CDR3 size: 12 residues. Germline V CDR1 and CDR2: SGHDT, YYEEEE. V was clipped by 1 base and J by 11 bases, with 11 bases between them. The CDR3 DNA reads as TGTGCCAGCAGCTTGTTGGTAGCGGAGCAGTATTTT. Translated, it gives CASSLLVAEQYF.

The V and J genes are TRBV4-1 and TRBJ1-1; possible D gene TRBD1, 5 bases. The CDR3 has 14 amino acids. Germline V CDR1 and CDR2: MGHRA, YSYEKL. Trimming removed 2 bases at V and 11 bases at J, with 18 bases between. The CDR3: CASSQRQWAVGAFF. Here the CDR3 DNA reads TGCGCCAGCAGCCAACGACAGTGGGCGGTAGGGGCTTTCTTT.

This chain links TRBV6-5 with TRBJ1-1; D call uncertain. The CDR3 spans 13 residues. CDR1 and CDR2 (germline): MNHEY, SVGAGI. V lost 6 bases and J lost 4, with 12 bases in between. CDR3 loop: CASSPYEGTEAFF. CDR3 nucleotides: TGTGCCAGCAGCCCCTACGAGGGCACTGAAGCTTTCTTT.

This chain links TRBV4-1 with TRBJ2-5, with D possibly being TRBD2 (7 bases). Trimming took off 4 bases at V and 0 bases at J, with 15 bases between the two ends. The germline V gene encodes CDR1 MGHRA and CDR2 YSYEKL. The CDR3 is made up of 16 amino acids. The CDR3 protein is CASSPEGGGYQETQYF. In nucleotides, the CDR3 is TGCGCCAGCAGCCCAGAGGGAGGGGGGTACCAAGAGACCCAGTACTTC.

This clone was counted between two and nine times. The genes are TRBV12-5 and TRBJ1-1; TRBD1 might be the D (5 bases). CDR1 is LGHNT, CDR2 FRNRAP, per germline. The CDR3 covers 13 residues. V lost 5 bases, J lost 1 base, and 8 bases lay in between. The CDR3 here is CASGGGENTEAFF. DNA for the CDR3: TGTGCTAGTGGTGGGGGGGAGAACACTGAAGCTTTCTTT.

The chain combines TRBV7-3 with TRBJ2-3, with D unclear. Germline values: CDR1 SGHTA, CDR2 FQGTGA. Trimming took off 2 bases at V and 1 base at J, with 10 bases between the two ends. The CDR3 has 15 residues. The DNA for the CDR3 is TGTGCCAGCAGCTTAGGTGGGCCGGGCACAGATACGCAGTATTTT. Amino acids: CASSLGGPGTDTQYF.

V is TRBV19 and J is TRBJ1-5, with D possibly matching TRBD1 (5 bases). V lost 5 bases to trimming and J lost 0 bases, with 17 bases between them. The length of the CDR3 is 17 residues. The germline V gene has CDR1 LNHDA and CDR2 SQIVND (reference sequence). In nucleotides, the CDR3 is TGTGCCAGTAGTCTTGGGACGGACCTCTATAGCAATCAGCCCCAGCATTTT. Its translation: CASSLGTDLYSNQPQHF.

The gene calls are TRBV11-2 and TRBJ2-6, with a possible D match to TRBD2 (7 bases). Germline V gives CDR1 SGHAT, CDR2 FQNNGV. The ends were cut back, 1 base at V and 2 bases at J, with 9 bases in the middle. The CDR3 has 16 residues. CDR3 sequence: CASSLGGGAGANVLTF. The CDR3 nucleotides read TGTGCCAGCAGCTTAGGAGGGGGGGCTGGGGCCAACGTCCTGACTTTC.

This rearrangement joins TRBV11-2 to TRBJ1-4, with a possible D match to TRBD1 (5 bases). Between the trimmed V and J ends, which lost 0 bases and 2 bases, there was a span of 22 bases. Germline V CDR1 and CDR2: SGHAT, FQNNGV. The CDR3 is 20 amino acids. CDR3 sequence (DNA): TGTGCCAGCAGCTTAGACCGCTGGGATTGGGGGAGTGCGACTAATGAAAAACTGTTTTTT. Translating it yields CASSLDRWDWGSATNEKLFF.

The chain recombines TRBV12-2 with TRBJ1-1; TRBD1, the D gene given by the table, was not confirmed from the DNA. TRBV12-2 is described as a pseudogene. The CDR3 consists of 15 residues. CDR3 sequence reads: CASRFPSQGETEAFF. For the CDR3, the DNA is TGTGCAAGTCGCTTTCCGTCCCAGGGGGAGACTGAAGCTTTCTTT.